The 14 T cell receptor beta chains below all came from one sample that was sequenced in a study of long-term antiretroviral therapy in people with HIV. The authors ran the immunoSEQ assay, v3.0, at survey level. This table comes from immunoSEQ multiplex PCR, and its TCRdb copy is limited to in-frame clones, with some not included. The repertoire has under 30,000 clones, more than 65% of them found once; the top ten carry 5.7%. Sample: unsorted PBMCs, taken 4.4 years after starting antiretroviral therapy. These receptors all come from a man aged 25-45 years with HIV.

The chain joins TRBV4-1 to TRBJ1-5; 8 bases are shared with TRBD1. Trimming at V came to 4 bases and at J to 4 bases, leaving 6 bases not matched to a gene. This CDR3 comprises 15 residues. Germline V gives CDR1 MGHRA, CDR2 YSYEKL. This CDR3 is CASSLWTGSNQPQHF. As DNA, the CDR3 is TGCGCCAGCAGCCTATGGACAGGGAGTAATCAGCCCCAGCATTTT.

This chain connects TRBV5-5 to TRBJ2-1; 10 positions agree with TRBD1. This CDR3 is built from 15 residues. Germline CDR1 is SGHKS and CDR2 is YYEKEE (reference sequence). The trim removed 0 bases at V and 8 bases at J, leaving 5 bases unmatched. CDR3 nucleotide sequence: TGTGCCAGCAGCTTGGCCGGGACAGGGGCTTATGAGCAGTTCTTC. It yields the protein CASSLAGTGAYEQFF. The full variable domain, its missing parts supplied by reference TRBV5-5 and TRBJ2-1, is DAGVTQSPTHLIKTRGQQVTLRCSPISGHKSVSWYQQVLGQGPQFIFQYYEKEERGRGNFPDRFSARQFPNYSSELNVNALLLGDSALYLCASSLAGTGAYEQFFGPGTRLTVL.

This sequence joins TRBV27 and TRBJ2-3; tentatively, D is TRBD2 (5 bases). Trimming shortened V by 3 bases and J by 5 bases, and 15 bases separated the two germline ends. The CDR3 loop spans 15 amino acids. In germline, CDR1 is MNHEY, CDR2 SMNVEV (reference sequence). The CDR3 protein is CASSFVGALIDTQYF. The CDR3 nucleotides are TGTGCCAGCAGTTTCGTGGGAGCGTTGATAGATACGCAGTATTTT.

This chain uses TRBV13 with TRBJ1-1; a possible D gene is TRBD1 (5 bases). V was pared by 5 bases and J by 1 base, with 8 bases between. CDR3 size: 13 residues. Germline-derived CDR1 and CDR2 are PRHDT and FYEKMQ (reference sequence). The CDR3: CASSGGPNTEAFF. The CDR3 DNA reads TGTGCCAGCAGCGGGGGACCGAACACTGAAGCTTTCTTT.

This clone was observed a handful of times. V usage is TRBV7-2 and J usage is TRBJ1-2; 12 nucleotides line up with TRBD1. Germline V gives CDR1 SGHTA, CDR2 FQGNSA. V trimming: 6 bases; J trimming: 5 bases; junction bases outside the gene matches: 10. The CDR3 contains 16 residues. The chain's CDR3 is CASRFPGQGAVYGYTF. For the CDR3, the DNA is TGTGCCAGCAGGTTCCCGGGACAGGGGGCGGTGTATGGCTACACCTTC.

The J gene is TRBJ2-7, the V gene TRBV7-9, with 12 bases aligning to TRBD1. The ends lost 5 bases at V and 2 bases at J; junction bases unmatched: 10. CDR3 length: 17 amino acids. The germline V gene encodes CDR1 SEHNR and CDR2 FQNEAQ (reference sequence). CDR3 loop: CASSPGTGGEFPYEQYF. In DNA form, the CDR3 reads TGTGCCAGCAGCCCAGGGACAGGGGGCGAATTTCCCTACGAGCAGTACTTC.

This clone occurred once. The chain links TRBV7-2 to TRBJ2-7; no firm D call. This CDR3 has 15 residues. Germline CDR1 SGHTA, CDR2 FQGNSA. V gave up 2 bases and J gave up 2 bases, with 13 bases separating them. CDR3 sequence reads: CASSLMDRRTYEQYF. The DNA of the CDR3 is TGTGCCAGCAGCTTAATGGACCGGCGCACCTACGAGCAGTACTTC.

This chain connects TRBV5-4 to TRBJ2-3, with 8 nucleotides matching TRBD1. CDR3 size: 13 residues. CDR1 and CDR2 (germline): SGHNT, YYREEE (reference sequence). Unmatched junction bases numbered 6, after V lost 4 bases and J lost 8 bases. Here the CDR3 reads CASSLDREATQYF. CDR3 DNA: TGTGCCAGCAGCCTGGACAGGGAGGCTACGCAGTATTTT.

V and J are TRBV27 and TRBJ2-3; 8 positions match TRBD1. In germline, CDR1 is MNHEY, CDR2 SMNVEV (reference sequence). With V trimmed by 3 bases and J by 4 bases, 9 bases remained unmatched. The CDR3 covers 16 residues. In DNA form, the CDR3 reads TGTGCCAGCAGTTTTCTGACAGGGGTTATCCCAGATACGCAGTATTTT. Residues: CASSFLTGVIPDTQYF.

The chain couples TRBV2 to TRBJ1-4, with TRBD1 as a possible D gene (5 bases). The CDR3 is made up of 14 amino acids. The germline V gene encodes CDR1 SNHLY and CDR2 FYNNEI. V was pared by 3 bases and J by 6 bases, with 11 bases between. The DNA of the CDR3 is TGTGCCAGCAGTGATGTTCCAGGGTATGAAAAACTGTTTTTT. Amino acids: CASSDVPGYEKLFF.

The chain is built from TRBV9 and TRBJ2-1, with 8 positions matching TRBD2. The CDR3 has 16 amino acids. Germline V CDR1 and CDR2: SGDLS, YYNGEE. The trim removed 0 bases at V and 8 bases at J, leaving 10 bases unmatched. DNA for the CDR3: TGTGCCAGCAGCGTAGCTCTGACGGGAGGGCCATATGAGCAGTTCTTC. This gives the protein CASSVALTGGPYEQFF. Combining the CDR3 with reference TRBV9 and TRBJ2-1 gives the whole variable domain DSGVTQTPKHLITATGQRVTLRCSPRSGDLSVYWYQQSLDQGLQFLIQYYNGEERAKGNILERFSAQQFPDLHSELNLSSLELGDSALYFCASSVALTGGPYEQFFGPGTRLTVL.

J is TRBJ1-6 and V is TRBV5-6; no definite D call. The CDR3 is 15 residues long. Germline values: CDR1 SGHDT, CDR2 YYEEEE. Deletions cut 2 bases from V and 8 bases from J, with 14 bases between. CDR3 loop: CASSFSQIFYSPLHF. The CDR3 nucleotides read TGTGCCAGCAGCTTTAGCCAGATATTTTATTCACCCCTCCACTTT. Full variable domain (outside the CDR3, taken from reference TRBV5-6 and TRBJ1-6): DAGVTQSPTHLIKTRGQQVTLRCSPKSGHDTVSWYQQALGQGPQFIFQYYEEEERQRGNFPDRFSGHQFPNYSSELNVNALLLGDSALYLCASSFSQIFYSPLHFGNGTRLTVT.

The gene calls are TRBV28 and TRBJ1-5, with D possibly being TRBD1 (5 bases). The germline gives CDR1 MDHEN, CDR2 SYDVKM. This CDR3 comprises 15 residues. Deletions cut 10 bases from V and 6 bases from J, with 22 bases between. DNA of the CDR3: TGTGCCACCGCCGCCGGGACGGGAACGACTCAGCCCCAGCATTTT. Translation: CATAAGTGTTQPQHF.

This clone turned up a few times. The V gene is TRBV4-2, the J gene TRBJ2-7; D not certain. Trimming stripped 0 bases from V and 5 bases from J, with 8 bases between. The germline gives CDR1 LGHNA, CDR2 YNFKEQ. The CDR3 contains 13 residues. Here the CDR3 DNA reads TGTGCCAGCAGCCAAGATATGAGTAACGAGCAGTACTTC. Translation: CASSQDMSNEQYF.